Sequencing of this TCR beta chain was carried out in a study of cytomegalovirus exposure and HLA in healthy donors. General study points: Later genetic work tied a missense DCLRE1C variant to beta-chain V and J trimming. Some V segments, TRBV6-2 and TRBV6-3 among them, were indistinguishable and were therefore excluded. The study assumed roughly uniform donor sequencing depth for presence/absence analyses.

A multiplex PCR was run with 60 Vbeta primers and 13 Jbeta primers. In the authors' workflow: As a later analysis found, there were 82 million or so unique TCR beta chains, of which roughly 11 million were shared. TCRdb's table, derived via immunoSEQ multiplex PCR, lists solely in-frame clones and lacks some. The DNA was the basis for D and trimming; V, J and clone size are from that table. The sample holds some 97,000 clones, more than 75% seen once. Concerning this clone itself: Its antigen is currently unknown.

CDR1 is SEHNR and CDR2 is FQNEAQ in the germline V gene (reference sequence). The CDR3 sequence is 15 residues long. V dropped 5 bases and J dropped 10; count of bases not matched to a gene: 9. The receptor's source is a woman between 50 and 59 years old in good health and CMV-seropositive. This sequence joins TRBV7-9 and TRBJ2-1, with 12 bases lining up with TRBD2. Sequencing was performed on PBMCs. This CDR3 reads CASSLLAGGRGEQFF. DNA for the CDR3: TGTGCCAGCAGCCTCCTAGCGGGGGGGCGAGGAGAGCAGTTCTTC.